Sequencing of this TCR beta chain was carried out in a study of monozygotic twins with inflammatory bowel disease. cDNA was produced in eight separate reactions per sample. TCRdb reanalyzed the 5' RACE reads, giving one entry per CDR3 protein sequence and no DNA. The table counts 440,000 or so distinct CDR3 sequences; roughly 2.5% lies in the top ten. The V gene's germline CDR1 is GTSNPN and CDR2 SVGIG (reference sequence). This CDR3 has 15 amino acids. The chain couples TRBV30 to TRBJ2-6; TCRdb designates TRBD1, a call that cannot be tested without DNA. Sequenced sample: blood. This TCR was sampled from a human donor with ulcerative colitis or Crohn's disease, or a healthy co-twin of an affected twin (not recorded which). The CDR3 region is CASAGQGTGANVLTF.